The 6 T cell receptor beta chains below all came from one sample that was sequenced in a study of T-cell memory formation after mild COVID-19. TCRdb ran MiXCR on the 5' RACE reads and lists one entry per CDR3 protein. This sample has about half a million distinct CDR3 sequences, with over 15% found just once. The sequencing input was PBMCs or a T cell subset sorted from them (not recorded which). The receptor source for this set is an adult woman who had mild COVID-19 (a few samples of this study predate the infection). Cell type and time point are not known.

On this clonotype: A much larger clone lies one base from this, so it may be a read error. The chain combines TRBV14 with TRBJ2-7; TRBD1 agrees at 11 bases. Trimming at V came to 3 bases and at J to 3 bases, leaving 1 base not matched to a gene. The CDR3 is 14 residues long. From germline, CDR1 is SGHDN and CDR2 FVKESK. The CDR3 loop reads CASSQGQGVYEQYF. CDR3 nucleotide sequence: TGTGCCAGCAGCCAGGGACAGGGGGTCTACGAGCAGTACTTC. Complete variable domain (other parts from reference TRBV14 and TRBJ2-7): EAGVTQFPSHSVIEKGQTVTLRCDPISGHDNLYWYRRVMGKEIKFLLHFVKESKQDESGMPNNRFLAERTGGTYSTLKVQPAELEDSGVYFCASSQGQGVYEQYFGPGTRLTVT.

The chain employs TRBV4-2 and TRBJ2-7; D is tentatively TRBD1 or TRBD2 (5 bases each). The CDR3 has 14 residues. CDR1 is LGHNA and CDR2 is YNFKEQ in the germline V gene. V lost 1 base to trimming and J lost 4 bases, with 11 bases between them. The CDR3 bases are TGTGCCAGCAGCCAAGGGGGGAGTCAGTACGAGCAGTACTTC. Residues: CASSQGGSQYEQYF.

Only a few counts were recorded for this clonotype. V is TRBV15 and J is TRBJ2-3; 7 nucleotides align to TRBD2. Trimming cost V 1 base and J 2 bases; bases outside gene matches: 9. CDR3 size: 17 residues. Germline assignment: CDR1 LNHNV and CDR2 YYDKDF (reference sequence). The CDR3 coding sequence is TGTGCCACCAGCAGAGTTCTCAGCGGGGACCTCACAGATACGCAGTATTTT. It is translated as CATSRVLSGDLTDTQYF.

The chain is built from TRBV6-1 and TRBJ1-5, with 11 nucleotides matching TRBD1. J gave up 1 base and V 8 bases, and 7 bases lay outside the gene matches. Per the germline V gene, CDR1 is MNHNS and CDR2 is SASEGT. This CDR3 contains 16 residues. The CDR3 DNA sequence: TGTGCCAGCGGGACAGGGGGAAGCAGGAGCAATCAGCCCCAGCATTTT. It encodes CASGTGGSRSNQPQHF.

The chain joins TRBV18 to TRBJ2-2, with TRBD1 identical over 10 bases. This CDR3 contains 15 residues. Germline CDR1 reads KGHSH; CDR2 reads LQKENI. The trim removed 4 bases at V and 6 bases at J, leaving 5 bases unmatched. The CDR3 sequence is CASSLGQGSAGELFF. The CDR3 coding sequence is TGTGCCAGCTCACTGGGACAGGGGAGCGCCGGGGAGCTGTTTTTT.

The chain has TRBV3-1 and TRBJ1-1, with D unclear. Germline V CDR1 and CDR2: LGHDT, YNNKEL (reference sequence). This CDR3 has 13 residues. Trimming removed 1 base from V and 11 bases from J, with 14 bases in between. CDR3 sequence: CASSQGRQGKAFF. CDR3 bases: TGTGCCAGCAGCCAAGGCCGCCAAGGAAAGGCTTTCTTT. Full variable domain (remainder filled in from reference TRBV3-1 and TRBJ1-1): DTAVSQTPKYLVTQMGNDKSIKCEQNLGHDTMYWYKQDSKKFLKIMFSYNNKELIINETVPNRFSPKSPDKAHLNLHINSLELGDSAVYFCASSQGRQGKAFFGQGTRLTVV.